This entry describes one TCR beta chain. What it binds is unknown. The entry originates in a study of CD8 T cells in ankylosing spondylitis. Germline V lookup: CDR1 SEHNR, CDR2 FQNEAQ (reference sequence). The CDR3 loop spans 14 amino acids. The V gene end was trimmed by 5 bases and the J gene end by 3 bases; junction bases not matched to a gene: 5. Study-level findings and limits: The study looked at matched synovial fluid samples from ankylosing spondylitis patients. Disease-linked clones were reported to be significantly enriched there.

Using its own MiXCR run on the 5' RACE reads, TCRdb lists one record per CDR3 protein. The data contain 350,000 or so distinct CDR3 sequences, about 15% of them singletons. Sequenced material: blood, either unsorted or a sorted T cell fraction (not recorded which). The receptor comes from a male donor with ankylosing spondylitis or in good health (not recorded which). This chain links TRBV7-9 with TRBJ2-3, with 7 bases fitting TRBD1. The DNA of the CDR3 is TGTGCCAGCAGCAAGACAGGGTGGACAGATACGCAGTATTTT. As protein: CASSKTGWTDTQYF.